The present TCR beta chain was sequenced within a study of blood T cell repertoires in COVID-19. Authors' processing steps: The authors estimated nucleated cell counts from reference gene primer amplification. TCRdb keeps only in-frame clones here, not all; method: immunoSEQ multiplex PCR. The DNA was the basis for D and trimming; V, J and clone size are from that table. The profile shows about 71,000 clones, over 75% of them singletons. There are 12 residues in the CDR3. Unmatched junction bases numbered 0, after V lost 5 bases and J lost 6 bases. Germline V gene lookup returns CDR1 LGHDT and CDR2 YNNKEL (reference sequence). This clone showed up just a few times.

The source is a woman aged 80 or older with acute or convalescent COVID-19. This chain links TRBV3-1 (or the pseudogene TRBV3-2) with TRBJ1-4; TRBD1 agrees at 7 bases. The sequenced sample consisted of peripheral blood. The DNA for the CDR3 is TGTGCCAGCAGCGGGACAGATGAAAAACTGTTTTTT. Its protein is CASSGTDEKLFF.